The clone carrying this T cell receptor beta chain has just one count. Its antigen is as yet unknown. PCR was performed using 60 Vbeta and 13 Jbeta primers. Clones were sequenced by immunoSEQ multiplex PCR, and TCRdb holds only the in-frame ones, with some missing. The sample comprises 90,000 to 120,000 clones, 82% of which are singletons, and roughly 2.7% rests with the top ten. The V end was cut by 2 bases, the J end by 7 bases, with 11 bases between. The germline CDR1 and CDR2 sequences are MNHEY and SMNVEV (reference sequence). This CDR3 is built from 13 residues. These data come from a study of cytomegalovirus exposure and HLA in healthy donors. Study-wide results and caveats: Relative to the approximately 670-donor mean, N-insertions were reportedly fewer in an Asian-associated ancestry cluster in a later analysis. The study labeled about 160 TCR beta chains cytomegalovirus-associated. While the bulk of TCR sequences proved rare, some public TCRs turned up in many donors.

This clonotype was obtained from a young man in good health and CMV-seropositive. The chain combines TRBV27 with TRBJ1-2, with D maybe TRBD1 (5 bases). Material for sequencing was PBMCs. CDR3 amino acids: CASSLGRVGGYTF. The DNA of the CDR3 is TGTGCCAGCAGTTTAGGCAGGGTTGGTGGCTACACCTTC.